The present T cell receptor beta chain was sequenced within a study of vaccination and CD4 T cells after COVID-19. Study results and limitations: Only relatively few convalescent patients were studied, and early post-infection timepoints were not analyzed.

Treatment reported: approximately 9-day PBMC culture with coronavirus spike peptide pools or control peptides (ViraFEST assay). CD4+ T cells that had been cultured provided DNA sequenced with the Oncomine TCR Beta short-read assay. One entry per CDR3 protein results from TCRdb running MiXCR on the PCR reads. In the table there are 20,000 to 25,000 distinct CDR3 sequences, around 50% of which are singletons. The CDR3 length is 14 residues. The V gene's germline CDR1 is MNHEY and CDR2 SMNVEV (reference sequence). V lost 5 bases, J lost 0 bases, and 10 bases lay in between. Details on this clonotype: Its target is unknown.

The chain joins TRBV27 to TRBJ1-1, with a tentative D call TRBD1 (6 bases). The material sequenced was CD4+ T cells from blood, cultured in vitro. The clonotype comes from a human donor who had recovered from COVID-19. The CDR3 DNA follows: TGTGCCAGCAGTAAAACAGGGATGAACACTGAAGCTTTCTTT. It specifies CASSKTGMNTEAFF.